This record concerns one T cell receptor (beta chain) sequence. Profiled with immunoSEQ multiplex PCR; TCRdb holds only in-frame clones, not every one. The data hold fewer than 30,000 clones, with 70% to 90% observed a single time. This CDR3 region has 14 residues. Germline V gives CDR1 MNHNS, CDR2 SASEGT. Trimming pared 2 bases from V and 5 bases from J, leaving 11 bases between. The record originates from a study of blood T cell repertoires in COVID-19. Sequenced sample: peripheral blood. The chain employs TRBV6-1 and TRBJ2-3, with D possibly matching TRBD2 (7 bases). The TCR originated in a woman older than 75 with COVID-19, enrolled during active disease. Here the CDR3 reads CASSERGARDTQYF. The CDR3, as DNA: TGTGCCAGCAGTGAACGGGGGGCAAGAGATACGCAGTATTTT.